These 26 T cell receptor beta chains originate from one sample sequenced in a study of shared clonotypes between healthy human individuals. Naive-designated CD8 cells lacked CD45RO, were positively enriched for CCR7, and omitted terminally differentiated effector memory CD45RA+ cells. Data came from immunoSEQ multiplex PCR; TCRdb stores just in-frame clones and leaves some out. The repertoire holds roughly 2.1 million clones, with just over 90% as singletons. The sequencing sample was made of naive CD8+ T cells from PBMCs. These receptors came from a man younger than 35 in good health. Some clones in this sample may be carry-over from other donors' samples.

This clone was recorded once. The CDR3, as DNA: TGTGCCAGTGAGGCGAACACTGAAGCTTTCTTT. This sequence encodes CASEANTEAFF. The V and J genes are TRBV28 and TRBJ1-1; D not certain. Trimming removed 9 bases from V and 1 base from J, with 6 bases in between. The CDR3 extends over 11 amino acids. Germline-derived CDR1 and CDR2 are MDHEN and SYDVKM.

This rearrangement joins TRBV27 to TRBJ2-5; no definite D call. The CDR3 sequence is 15 residues long. The V gene lost 6 bases and the J gene lost 2 bases, with 16 bases spanning the gap. The germline gives CDR1 MNHEY, CDR2 SMNVEV (reference sequence). This chain's CDR3 is CASSPGRHLQETQYF. CDR3 in DNA: TGTGCCAGCAGCCCCGGCCGCCACCTACAAGAGACCCAGTACTTC.

V and J are TRBV6-5 and TRBJ2-7, with D maybe TRBD1 (6 bases). The CDR3 is 16 amino acids. Trimming removed 0 bases at V and 2 bases at J, with 14 bases between. Per the germline V gene, CDR1 is MNHEY and CDR2 is SVGAGI. The CDR3 spells CASSYSSGQRPYEQYF. In DNA, the CDR3 is TGTGCCAGCAGTTACTCGAGCGGACAGCGTCCCTACGAGCAGTACTTC.

The V and J genes are TRBV7-9 and TRBJ1-1, with a possible D match to TRBD1 (6 bases). Trimming pared 5 bases from V and 1 base from J, leaving 17 bases between. This CDR3 region has 16 residues. Per germline, CDR1 SEHNR and CDR2 FQNEAQ (reference sequence). DNA of the CDR3: TGTGCCAGCAGCCAACTAGGGGGGCAGGGGAACACTGAAGCTTTCTTT. The encoded protein is CASSQLGGQGNTEAFF.

V gene TRBV9 combines with J gene TRBJ2-2; TRBD1 matches at 9 bases. The V gene's germline CDR1 is SGDLS and CDR2 YYNGEE. Trimming cost V 4 bases and J 3 bases; bases outside gene matches: 13. The CDR3 extends over 18 amino acids. CDR3 region: CASSLRTGEVRDTGELFF. The CDR3 DNA sequence: TGTGCCAGCAGCCTGAGGACAGGGGAGGTTAGGGACACCGGGGAGCTGTTTTTT.

The chain carries TRBV7-2 and TRBJ2-3; D gene unclear. CDR3 length equals 16 residues. CDR1 is SGHTA, CDR2 FQGNSA, per germline. Trimming removed 1 base at V and 4 bases at J, with 15 bases between. CDR3 nucleotides: TGTGCCAGCAGCTTAGGTGTTTCCCTTGGGTCAGATACGCAGTATTTT. This translates into CASSLGVSLGSDTQYF. Full variable domain (missing parts from reference TRBV7-2 and TRBJ2-3): GAGVSQSPSNKVTEKGKDVELRCDPISGHTALYWYRQSLGQGLEFLIYFQGNSAPDKSGLPSDRFSAERTGGSVSTLTIQRTQQEDSAVYLCASSLGVSLGSDTQYFGPGTRLTVL.

This chain joins TRBV10-3 and TRBJ2-7; the D is unclear. The CDR3 extends over 13 amino acids. V was shortened by 10 bases and J by 0 bases, with 13 bases between the two germline ends. Germline V CDR1 and CDR2: ENHRY, SYGVKD. CDR3 region: CANRQNLSYEQYF. CDR3 nucleotides: TGTGCCAACAGACAAAATCTCTCCTACGAGCAGTACTTC.

Only a few counts were recorded for this clone. This rearrangement joins TRBV28 to TRBJ1-2; D unclear. The CDR3 is 13 residues long. Germline loops: CDR1 MDHEN, CDR2 SYDVKM. V lost 8 bases and J 3 bases, leaving 13 bases between the germline ends. CDR3 loop: CASADDSYYGYTF. CDR3 DNA: TGTGCCAGCGCGGACGATTCCTACTATGGCTACACCTTC.

This chain connects TRBV7-2 to TRBJ2-2; 7 nucleotides align to TRBD2. CDR3 size: 16 residues. Unmatched junction bases numbered 7, after V lost 1 base and J lost 5 bases. The germline V gene encodes CDR1 SGHTA and CDR2 FQGNSA. The CDR3 nucleotides are TGTGCCAGCAGCTTAGTGCGCGGGAGAGGGACCGGGGAGCTGTTTTTT. This sequence encodes CASSLVRGRGTGELFF.

This chain connects TRBV29-1 to TRBJ2-1, with 7 nucleotides matching TRBD1. Germline V gene sequence: CDR1 SQVTM, CDR2 ANQGSEA. The CDR3 consists of 14 residues. V trimming: 2 bases; J trimming: 4 bases; junction bases outside the gene matches: 5. The CDR3 DNA reads as TGCAGCGTTGAAAGGGGGCTCGGGTACAATGAGCAGTTCTTC. Residues: CSVERGLGYNEQFF.

The chain uses TRBV19 and TRBJ2-1; TRBD2 might be the D (6 bases). Trimming removed 8 bases from V and 7 bases from J, with 18 bases in between. The germline V gene has CDR1 LNHDA and CDR2 SQIVND (reference sequence). This CDR3 has 14 amino acids. The CDR3, as DNA: TGTGCCAGTGAATCGGGGCTAGCGAGGAATGAGCAGTTCTTC. Its protein is CASESGLARNEQFF.

The chain employs TRBV13 and TRBJ2-1; D not resolved. CDR3 length: 16 amino acids. CDR1 and CDR2 (germline): PRHDT, FYEKMQ (reference sequence). Trimming pared 1 base from V and 0 bases from J, leaving 10 bases between. CDR3 amino acids: CASSLAGGSSYNEQFF. In DNA form, the CDR3 reads TGTGCCAGCAGCTTAGCTGGCGGTAGCTCCTACAATGAGCAGTTCTTC.

The chain joins TRBV7-6 to TRBJ2-1, with 7 bases lining up with TRBD2. V trimming: 5 bases; J trimming: 4 bases; junction bases outside the gene matches: 11. The CDR3 spans 16 residues. Looked up from germline, CDR1 is SGHVS and CDR2 is FNYEAQ. The chain's CDR3 is CASSPSRAGSYNEQFF. The CDR3 bases are TGTGCCAGCAGCCCGTCAAGAGCGGGATCTTACAATGAGCAGTTCTTC.

The V gene is TRBV15, the J gene TRBJ2-5; 10 bases line up with TRBD1. The J call may be mistaken, given a closer DNA end match to TRBJ2-7. This CDR3 spans 15 amino acids. Germline-derived CDR1 and CDR2 are LNHNV and YYDKDF (reference sequence). CDR3 DNA sequence: TGTGCCACCAGCCAGGGACAGGGGACCTCCTACGAGCAGTACTTC. Its translation: CATSQGQGTSYEQYF.

The CDR3 loop is CASAHRDSLNQPQHF. Written as DNA, the CDR3 is TGTGCCAGCGCCCACCGGGACAGCTTAAATCAGCCCCAGCATTTT. The chain employs TRBV27 and TRBJ1-5; 7 nucleotides line up with TRBD1. Germline-derived CDR1 and CDR2 are MNHEY and SMNVEV (reference sequence). The trim removed 8 bases at V and 4 bases at J, leaving 11 bases unmatched. The CDR3 loop spans 15 amino acids.

In its sample, this clone was seen a few times. J is TRBJ1-1 and V is TRBV27, with a possible D match to TRBD1 (6 bases). CDR3 length: 13 amino acids. Germline assignment: CDR1 MNHEY and CDR2 SMNVEV (reference sequence). The V end was cut by 7 bases, the J end by 4 bases, with 13 bases between. The CDR3 coding sequence is TGTGCCAGCATCGGGGAGGGGGGCACTGAAGCTTTCTTT. It is translated as CASIGEGGTEAFF.

The chain is built from TRBV7-9 and TRBJ1-2, with unresolved D. The ends were cut back, 5 bases at V and 6 bases at J, with 16 bases in the middle. Looked up from germline, CDR1 is SEHNR and CDR2 is FQNEAQ (reference sequence). This CDR3 has 14 residues. CDR3 nucleotides: TGTGCCAGCAGCCAGCGGGATTCGGCGGATGGCTACACCTTC. This gives the protein CASSQRDSADGYTF.

The rearrangement uses TRBV27 and TRBJ2-2; D call uncertain. CDR3 length: 13 residues. Germline V gives CDR1 MNHEY, CDR2 SMNVEV (reference sequence). The ends were cut back, 1 base at V and 4 bases at J, with 4 bases in the middle. This CDR3 is CASSLYLTGELFF. The CDR3 DNA is TGTGCCAGCAGTTTATATCTCACCGGGGAGCTGTTTTTT.

The V gene is TRBV7-9, the J gene TRBJ2-1, with D perhaps TRBD1 (6 bases). The CDR3 sequence is 15 residues long. Trimming shortened V by 5 bases and J by 4 bases, and 15 bases separated the two germline ends. Germline lookup yields CDR1 SEHNR and CDR2 FQNEAQ (reference sequence). CDR3 residues: CASSDRDIYYNEQFF. The CDR3 DNA reads as TGTGCCAGCAGCGACCGGGACATTTATTACAATGAGCAGTTCTTC.

The CDR3 DNA is TGTGCCAGCAGCATATTTGGACAGGGGGCCGGGGAGCTGTTTTTT. Amino acid sequence: CASSIFGQGAGELFF. This chain uses TRBV7-9 with TRBJ2-2; 10 positions agree with TRBD1. The junction had 6 bases not matched to a gene; V was cut back by 5 bases and J by 6 bases. The germline gives CDR1 SEHNR, CDR2 FQNEAQ (reference sequence). The CDR3 totals 15 residues.

The CDR3 DNA reads TGTGCCAGCCGCTCGGGACTATTCGCCGAGCAGTACTTC. Protein product: CASRSGLFAEQYF. The chain links TRBV27 to TRBJ2-7; 7 positions agree with TRBD2. The CDR3 is 13 residues long. The germline V gene encodes CDR1 MNHEY and CDR2 SMNVEV (reference sequence). V was pared by 8 bases and J by 6 bases, with 10 bases of the junction left unmatched.

V gene TRBV7-8 combines with J gene TRBJ2-3; the match to TRBD2 covers 11 bases. Germline assignment: CDR1 SGHVS and CDR2 FQNEAQ. Germline trimming cut 6 bases from V and 6 bases from J; bases unmatched to any gene: 11. This CDR3 contains 16 residues. The CDR3 is CASSKLSGRAGDTQYF. The CDR3 nucleotides read TGTGCCAGCAGTAAACTTAGCGGGAGGGCCGGGGATACGCAGTATTTT.

The chain carries TRBV4-1 and TRBJ1-2, with a possible D match to TRBD1 (5 bases). Deletions cut 0 bases from V and 9 bases from J, with 14 bases between. In germline, CDR1 is MGHRA, CDR2 YSYEKL. The CDR3 contains 14 residues. CDR3 amino acids: CASSQETTAMSYTF. For the CDR3, the DNA is TGCGCCAGCAGCCAAGAAACGACAGCTATGAGCTACACCTTC.

V usage is TRBV7-6 and J usage is TRBJ2-2; the D gene is possibly TRBD1 (6 bases). This CDR3 has 17 residues. CDR1 and CDR2 (germline): SGHVS, FNYEAQ. Trimming left V 6 bases short and J 4 bases short, with 21 bases between. CDR3 sequence (DNA): TGTGCCAGCAGATTTCCTCTGGGGGAAGGGGGCACCGGGGAGCTGTTTTTT. Its translation: CASRFPLGEGGTGELFF.

V usage is TRBV2 and J usage is TRBJ1-5; D possibly corresponds to TRBD1 (5 bases). Per the germline V gene, CDR1 is SNHLY and CDR2 is FYNNEI. This CDR3 spans 17 amino acids. V gave up 9 bases and J gave up 0 bases, with 21 bases separating them. CDR3 loop: CASHSPGGDYSNQPQHF. The CDR3 nucleotides are TGTGCCAGTCATAGTCCGGGGGGGGACTATAGCAATCAGCCCCAGCATTTT. The whole variable domain, remainder taken from reference TRBV2 and TRBJ1-5, is EPEVTQTPSHQVTQMGQEVILRCVPISNHLYFYWYRQILGQKVEFLVSFYNNEISEKSEIFDDQFSVERPDGSNFTLKIRSTKLEDSAMYFCASHSPGGDYSNQPQHFGDGTRLSIL.

The chain carries TRBV10-3 and TRBJ2-3; 12 bases are shared with TRBD2. CDR3 size: 16 residues. Per germline, CDR1 ENHRY and CDR2 SYGVKD. J gave up 2 bases and V 6 bases, and 6 bases lay outside the gene matches. The CDR3 loop reads CAIRTLAGGYTDTQYF. CDR3 sequence (DNA): TGTGCCATCAGGACACTAGCGGGGGGATACACAGATACGCAGTATTTT.